One sample yielded the 9 T cell receptor beta chains listed below, sequenced in a study of glioma-infiltrating T cells after dendritic cell vaccination. Only in-frame clones appear in the TCRdb table, and some are missing; sequencing was by immunoSEQ multiplex PCR. Among tens of thousands of clones, around four fifths were seen once, and the ten largest hold about 9%. Sequenced material: blood, taken before dendritic cell vaccination. All receptors derive from a human donor with glioblastoma.

This clone was detected only a few times. V usage is TRBV2 and J usage is TRBJ2-1; D unresolved. The CDR3 runs to 11 residues. Germline assignment: CDR1 SNHLY and CDR2 FYNNEI. V was cut by 10 bases and J by 4 bases, with 8 bases left in between. DNA of the CDR3: TGTGCCACCCGGAGTTACAATGAGCAGTTCTTC. Residues: CATRSYNEQFF.

The chain has TRBV18 and TRBJ2-7; D unclear. Germline CDR1 is KGHSH and CDR2 is LQKENI. The CDR3 has 12 amino acids. V gave up 3 bases and J gave up 5 bases, with 8 bases separating them. In nucleotides, the CDR3 is TGTGCCAGCTCACCTGCCGCGGACGAGCAGTACTTC. It is translated as CASSPAADEQYF.

V is TRBV6-1 and J is TRBJ2-7, with D maybe TRBD2 (6 bases). Trimming took off 7 bases at V and 1 base at J, with 14 bases between the two ends. Germline V gene sequence: CDR1 MNHNS, CDR2 SASEGT. The CDR3 length is 14 residues. The CDR3 coding sequence is TGTGCCAGCACCGAAACCCGGGGGTCCTACGAGCAGTACTTC. Amino acids: CASTETRGSYEQYF.

This chain connects TRBV5-1 to TRBJ1-2, with TRBD1 matching 7 bases. Germline V lookup: CDR1 SGHRS, CDR2 YFSETQ. This CDR3 contains 14 residues. Germline trimming cut 3 bases from V and 4 bases from J; bases unmatched to any gene: 6. The CDR3 sequence is CASSSDRPGYGYTF. For the CDR3, the DNA is TGCGCCAGCAGCTCGGACAGGCCAGGCTATGGCTACACCTTC.

The chain carries TRBV6-1 and TRBJ2-5; TRBD2 matches at 9 bases. Trimming removed 8 bases from V and 5 bases from J; junction bases left unmatched: 6. The CDR3 has 13 amino acids. Per germline, CDR1 MNHNS and CDR2 SASEGT. CDR3 DNA: TGTGCCAGCGGGGCTAGCGGGGTTGAGACCCAGTACTTC. Protein product: CASGASGVETQYF.

The chain uses TRBV5-1 and TRBJ1-1; 11 nucleotides line up with TRBD1. Germline trimming cut 4 bases from V and 4 bases from J; bases unmatched to any gene: 6. The CDR3 extends over 15 amino acids. Looked up from germline, CDR1 is SGHRS and CDR2 is YFSETQ. The CDR3 here is CASSREGTGGTEAFF. CDR3 coding DNA: TGCGCCAGCAGCAGAGAGGGGACAGGGGGCACTGAAGCTTTCTTT.

This clone was counted a single time. Other DNA sequences from this sample encode an identical CDR3 as well. CDR3 DNA sequence: TGTGCCAGCAGTACTGACAGGGATTCACCCCTCCACTTT. Protein: CASSTDRDSPLHF. The chain couples TRBV6-1 to TRBJ1-6; 7 bases fit TRBD1. V dropped 5 bases and J dropped 8; count of bases not matched to a gene: 3. The CDR3 is 13 residues long. The germline CDR1 and CDR2 sequences are MNHNS and SASEGT.

For the CDR3, the DNA is TGCAGCGTTGTAGCGACGAACACCGGGGAGCTGTTTTTT. Amino acids: CSVVATNTGELFF. The chain combines TRBV29-1 with TRBJ2-2; D is perhaps TRBD2 (5 bases). The V and J ends lost 4 bases and 0 bases respectively, with 6 bases between them. CDR3 size: 13 residues. Germline CDR1 SQVTM, CDR2 ANQGSEA.

This chain connects TRBV19 to TRBJ2-2; TRBD1 aligns across 10 bases. CDR3 size: 14 residues. V was pared by 8 bases and J by 5 bases, with 5 bases of the junction left unmatched. In germline, CDR1 is LNHDA, CDR2 SQIVND (reference sequence). The CDR3 loop is CASSGTGETGELFF. The CDR3 DNA reads TGTGCCAGTTCCGGGACAGGGGAAACCGGGGAGCTGTTTTTT.